This T cell receptor (beta chain) was identified during a study of vaccination and CD4 T cells after COVID-19. Study information: Convalescent persons amounted to six males plus four females, two of whom were Hispanic. Researchers treated control cultures with a CEFX pool, an HIV-1 Nef pool, or no peptide. Overlapping peptides covering the spike proteins of SARS-CoV-2, HCoV-NL63, HCoV-OC43 and HCoV-229E were added to stimulate cells.

As to this clonotype: The antigen remains unidentified.

Once obtained from cultured CD4+ T cells, the DNA was sequenced using the Oncomine TCR Beta short-read assay. Someone extracted genomic DNA from cultured CD4+ T cells. One entry per CDR3 protein, called by TCRdb with MiXCR from the PCR reads. The sample consists of around 10,000 distinct CDR3 sequences, 28% of them appearing once. Germline V lookup: CDR1 MNHNS, CDR2 SASEGT. V lost 5 bases, J lost 4 bases, and 6 bases stayed unmatched. The CDR3 has 16 amino acids. The treatment is: roughly 10-day PBMC culture with coronavirus spike peptide pools or control peptides (ViraFEST assay). One should note that the unexposed donor's CD4+ T cells were collected before the COVID-19 pandemic (2011-2018).

The receptor's source is a human donor in good health. The J gene is TRBJ2-2, the V gene TRBV6-1; 11 nucleotides line up with TRBD2. Sequencing was carried out using CD4+ T cells from blood, cultured in vitro. CDR3 protein: CASSTLAGGSTGELFF. CDR3 sequence (DNA): TGTGCCAGCAGTACTCTAGCGGGAGGTTCCACCGGGGAGCTGTTTTTT.